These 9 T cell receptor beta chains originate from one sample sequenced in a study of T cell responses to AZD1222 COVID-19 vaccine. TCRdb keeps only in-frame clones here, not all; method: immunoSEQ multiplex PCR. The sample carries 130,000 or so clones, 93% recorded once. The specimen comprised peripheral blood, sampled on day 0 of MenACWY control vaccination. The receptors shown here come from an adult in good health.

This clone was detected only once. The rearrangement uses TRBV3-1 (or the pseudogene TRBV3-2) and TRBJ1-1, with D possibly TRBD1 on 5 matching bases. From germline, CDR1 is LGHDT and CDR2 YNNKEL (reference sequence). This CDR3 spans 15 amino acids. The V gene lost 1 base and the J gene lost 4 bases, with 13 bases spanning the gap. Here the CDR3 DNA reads TGTGCCAGCAGCCAAGGTCTGGATAGGGGCACTGAAGCTTTCTTT. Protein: CASSQGLDRGTEAFF.

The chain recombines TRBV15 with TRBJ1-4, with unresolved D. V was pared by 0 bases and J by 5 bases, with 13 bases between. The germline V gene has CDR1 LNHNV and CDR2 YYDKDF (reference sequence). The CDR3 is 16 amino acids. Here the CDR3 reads CATSRDFTSRNEKLFF. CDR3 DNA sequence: TGTGCCACCAGCAGAGATTTCACCTCACGCAATGAAAAACTGTTTTTT. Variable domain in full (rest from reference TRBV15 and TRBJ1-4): DAMVIQNPRYQVTQFGKPVTLSCSQTLNHNVMYWYQQKSSQAPKLLFHYYDKDFNNEADTPDNFQSRRPNTSFCFLDIRSPGLGDTAMYLCATSRDFTSRNEKLFFGSGTQLSVL.

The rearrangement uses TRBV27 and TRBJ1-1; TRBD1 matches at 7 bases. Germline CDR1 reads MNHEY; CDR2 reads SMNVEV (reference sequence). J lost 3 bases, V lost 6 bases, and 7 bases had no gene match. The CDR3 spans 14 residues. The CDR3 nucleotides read TGTGCCAGCAGCCCCCACGGACAGGACACTGAAGCTTTCTTT. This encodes CASSPHGQDTEAFF.

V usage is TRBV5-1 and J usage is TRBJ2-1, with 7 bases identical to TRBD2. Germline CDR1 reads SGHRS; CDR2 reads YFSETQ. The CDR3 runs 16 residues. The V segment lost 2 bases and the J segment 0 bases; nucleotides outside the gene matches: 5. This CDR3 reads CASSFRSGGSYNEQFF. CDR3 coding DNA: TGCGCCAGCAGCTTTCGTTCGGGGGGCTCCTACAATGAGCAGTTCTTC.

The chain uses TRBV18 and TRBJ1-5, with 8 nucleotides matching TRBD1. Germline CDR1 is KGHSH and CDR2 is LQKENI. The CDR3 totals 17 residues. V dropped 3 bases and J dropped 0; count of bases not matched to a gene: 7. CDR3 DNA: TGTGCCAGCTCACCGTATGGACAGGGACTTAGCAATCAGCCCCAGCATTTT. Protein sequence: CASSPYGQGLSNQPQHF.

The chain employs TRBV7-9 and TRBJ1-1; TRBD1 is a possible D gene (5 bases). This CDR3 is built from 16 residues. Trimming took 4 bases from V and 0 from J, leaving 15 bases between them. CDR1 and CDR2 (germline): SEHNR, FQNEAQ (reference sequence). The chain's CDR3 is CASSSPGRGLNTEAFF. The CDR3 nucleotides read TGTGCCAGCAGCTCCCCCGGGCGGGGCCTGAACACTGAAGCTTTCTTT. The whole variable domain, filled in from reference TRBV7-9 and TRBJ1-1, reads DTGVSQNPRHKITKRGQNVTFRCDPISEHNRLYWYRQTLGQGPEFLTYFQNEAQLEKSRLLSDRFSAERPKGSFSTLEIQRTEQGDSAMYLCASSSPGRGLNTEAFFGQGTRLTVV.

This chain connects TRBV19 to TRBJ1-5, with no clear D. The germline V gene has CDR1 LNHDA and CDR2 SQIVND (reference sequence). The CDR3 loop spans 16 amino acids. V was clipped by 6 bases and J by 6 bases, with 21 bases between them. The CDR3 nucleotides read TGTGCCAGTAGCCTTGGTCCTCGGTCGGGTAGTCAGCCCCAGCATTTT. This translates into CASSLGPRSGSQPQHF.

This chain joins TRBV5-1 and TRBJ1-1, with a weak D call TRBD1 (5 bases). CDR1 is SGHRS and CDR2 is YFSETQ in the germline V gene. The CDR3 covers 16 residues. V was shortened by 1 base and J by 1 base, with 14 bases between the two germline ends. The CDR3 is CASSLLQATRNTEAFF. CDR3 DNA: TGCGCCAGCAGCTTGCTACAGGCGACAAGGAACACTGAAGCTTTCTTT.

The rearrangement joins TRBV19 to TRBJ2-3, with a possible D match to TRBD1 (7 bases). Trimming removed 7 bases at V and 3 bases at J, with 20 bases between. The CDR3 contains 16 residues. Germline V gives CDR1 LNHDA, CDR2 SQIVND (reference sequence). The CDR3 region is CASNLRGRGGTDTQYF. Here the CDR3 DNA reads TGTGCCAGTAACCTGAGGGGGCGAGGGGGGACAGATACGCAGTATTTT.